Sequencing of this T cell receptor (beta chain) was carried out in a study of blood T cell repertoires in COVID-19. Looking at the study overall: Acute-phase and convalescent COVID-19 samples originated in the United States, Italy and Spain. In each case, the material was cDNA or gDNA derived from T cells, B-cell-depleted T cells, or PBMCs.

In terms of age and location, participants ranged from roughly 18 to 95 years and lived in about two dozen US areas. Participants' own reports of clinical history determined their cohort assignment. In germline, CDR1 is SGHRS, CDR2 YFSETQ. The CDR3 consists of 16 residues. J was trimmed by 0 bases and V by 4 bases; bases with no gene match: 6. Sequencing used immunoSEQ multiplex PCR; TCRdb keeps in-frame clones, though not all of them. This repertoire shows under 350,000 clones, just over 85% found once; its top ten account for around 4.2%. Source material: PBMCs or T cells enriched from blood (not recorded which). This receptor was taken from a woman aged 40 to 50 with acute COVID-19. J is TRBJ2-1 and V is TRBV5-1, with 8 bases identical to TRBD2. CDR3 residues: CASSITSGSSYNEQFF. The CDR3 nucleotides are TGCGCCAGCAGCATAACTAGCGGTAGCTCCTACAATGAGCAGTTCTTC.